This T cell receptor (beta chain) was found in a study of Ad26.COV2.S vaccination and SARS-CoV-2 variants (dated by TCRdb to the early 2020s). About the study as a whole: The specificity and breadth of SARS-CoV-2-reactive T cell receptors after Ad26.COV2.S vaccination were assessed by TCRbeta repertoire sequencing. The TCR-sequenced set comprised approximately 30 samples: around 20 Ad26.COV2.S vaccine recipients, 5 placebo recipients and 8 SARS-CoV-2 convalescent individuals.

Study-wide findings and limitations: Ad26.COV2.S recipients had higher spike-specific TCR breadth than placebo recipients (P = 0.0014). It was noted by the authors that total T cell responses may have been underestimated by the TCR breadth and depth analyses. Comparable non-spike TCR breadth was observed between vaccine and placebo recipients, consistent with only spike being contained in the vaccine. After vaccination, substantial breadth of spike-specific CD8+ and CD4+ T cell responses was reported.

Concerning this clone itself: This receptor's antigen is unknown. Base qualities are missing; no much larger clone stands one base away.

What this sample's time point label stands for: individuals recovered from natural SARS-CoV-2 infection. V is pruned by 5 bases and J by 8 bases, leaving 14 bases of the junction without a gene match. The germline V gene specifies SGHVS as CDR1 and FNYEAQ as CDR2. The CDR3 runs 19 residues from the cysteine to the phenylalanine. Solely the CDR3 DNA is kept, with 57 bases framed from the first base. TCRbeta CDR3 regions were sequenced with the immunoSEQ Assay. After extraction, genomic DNA underwent amplification by bias-controlled multiplex PCR, followed by high-throughput sequencing. The authors' analysis ran thus. To quantify the absolute abundance of every unique TCRbeta CDR3 region, sequences were collapsed and filtered. T cell fraction was estimated by normalization of TCRbeta template counts to usable DNA, with usable DNA being measured through amplification of reference genes present in all nucleated cells. Repertoire TCRs were annotated as SARS-CoV-2-specific when V gene, CDR3 amino acid sequence and J gene were exactly matched to a known reactive TCR set. The reference SARS-CoV-2 TCR set was derived from MIRA and filtered for enrichment in COVID-19-positive ImmuneCODE repertoires, a step that removed public or cross-reactive TCRs. Using the MIRA antigens, annotated TCRs were further analysed by specific ORF or by position within an ORF. Breadth was defined as annotated unique rearrangements over total unique productive rearrangements; depth was the summed frequency of those rearrangements. Two-sided Wilcoxon rank-sum tests were applied when comparing TCR breadth between groups. TCRdb stores this immuneACCESS table with in-frame sequences only. Part of the clones is absent; in the studies checked, under half of the shortfall reflects unresolved V genes, and no reason is known for the rest. Clone size and V and J calls were adopted from that table, with D and trimming inferred from the DNA. Here the sample has some 350,000 clones; 92% occur a single time. The top ten clonotypes cover about 3.8% of the sample.

Material: peripheral blood, obtained after recovery from COVID-19. The clonotype was recovered from a human donor who had recovered from COVID-19. The chain was built from TRBV7-6 and TRBJ2-2, with 16 junctional bases fitting TRBD2. The CDR3 corresponds to CASSNKQTGTSGGAGELFF. The DNA sequence reads TGTGCCAGCAGCAATAAGCAGACCGGGACTAGCGGGGGGGCTGGGGAGCTGTTTTTT.